Following are 16 T cell receptor beta chains from one sample sequenced in a study of blood T cell repertoires in COVID-19. The repertoire was sequenced with immunoSEQ multiplex PCR; TCRdb's copy has only in-frame clones and lacks some. The sample carries 250,000 to 300,000 clones, around 89% recorded once. The sequenced sample consisted of PBMCs or T cells enriched from blood (not recorded which). These receptors originate from a woman in her fifties or sixties in a cohort exposed to, infected with or recovered from COVID-19 (not recorded which).

The chain recombines TRBV5-1 with TRBJ2-3, with a tentative D call TRBD1 (6 bases). The CDR3 extends over 15 amino acids. The V and J ends lost 4 bases and 2 bases respectively, with 14 bases between them. Germline V gene lookup returns CDR1 SGHRS and CDR2 YFSETQ. This chain's CDR3 is CASSPDSSFTDTQYF. The CDR3 DNA is TGCGCCAGCAGCCCGGACAGTTCGTTCACAGATACGCAGTATTTT.

Only a few counts were recorded for this clone. J is TRBJ1-1 and V is TRBV7-3; D ambiguous. Looked up from germline, CDR1 is SGHTA and CDR2 is FQGTGA. Trimming pared 3 bases from V and 2 bases from J, leaving 22 bases between. The CDR3 is made up of 18 amino acids. The CDR3 nucleotides read TGTGCCAGCAGCTTTTCGGCTAGATCCTCTGCTAGCAACACTGAAGCTTTCTTT. As protein: CASSFSARSSASNTEAFF.

This clone was picked up one time. The J gene is TRBJ1-6, the V gene TRBV7-9, with D perhaps matching TRBD1 (6 bases). There are 16 residues in the CDR3. Deletions cut 5 bases from V and 7 bases from J, with 18 bases between. The germline V gene has CDR1 SEHNR and CDR2 FQNEAQ (reference sequence). CDR3 sequence: CASSPWDNGLNSPLHF. As DNA, the CDR3 is TGTGCCAGCAGCCCCTGGGACAACGGGCTGAATTCACCCCTCCACTTT.

This clone has a count of ten or more. The chain employs TRBV5-6 and TRBJ2-7, with a weak D call TRBD1 (6 bases). Germline V gene sequence: CDR1 SGHDT, CDR2 YYEEEE. Trimming stripped 4 bases from V and 3 bases from J, with 14 bases between. This CDR3 has 14 amino acids. The chain's CDR3 is CASSTSTGIYEQYF. CDR3 nucleotide sequence: TGTGCCAGCAGCACGTCCACAGGGATCTACGAGCAGTACTTC.

The chain couples TRBV9 to TRBJ2-1, with 14 bases that match TRBD2. The CDR3 spans 17 residues. CDR1 is SGDLS, CDR2 YYNGEE, per germline. The junction had 4 bases not matched to a gene; V was cut back by 4 bases and J by 1 base. The CDR3 spells CASSKGLAGGSYNEQFF. Here the CDR3 DNA reads TGTGCCAGCAGCAAAGGACTAGCGGGAGGTTCCTACAATGAGCAGTTCTTC.

V usage is TRBV30 and J usage is TRBJ2-1; possibly TRBD1 for D (7 bases). The CDR3 runs 13 residues. Germline assignment: CDR1 GTSNPN and CDR2 SVGIG (reference sequence). The V end lost 0 bases, the J end lost 7 bases, and 10 bases lay between the germline ends. CDR3 residues: CAWSVQGGNEQFF. The DNA for the CDR3 is TGTGCCTGGAGTGTCCAGGGGGGTAATGAGCAGTTCTTC.

V and J are TRBV30 and TRBJ2-4; D possibly corresponds to TRBD1 (6 bases). V lost 1 base, J lost 0 bases, and 7 bases lay in between. CDR1 and CDR2 (germline): GTSNPN, SVGIG (reference sequence). The CDR3 consists of 14 residues. CDR3 amino acids: CAWSAGAAKNIQYF. The CDR3 region has the DNA TGTGCCTGGAGTGCAGGGGCAGCCAAAAACATTCAGTACTTC.

The chain joins TRBV13 to TRBJ2-7, with a possible D match to TRBD1 (6 bases). CDR3 length equals 14 residues. The germline CDR1 and CDR2 sequences are PRHDT and FYEKMQ (reference sequence). V lost 4 bases, J lost 2 bases, and 12 bases lay in between. The DNA of the CDR3 is TGTGCCAGCAGCTCACCGGGACAAACCTACGAGCAGTACTTC. Its translation is CASSSPGQTYEQYF. Looking up the rest from reference TRBV13 and TRBJ2-7 gives the full variable domain: AAGVIQSPRHLIKEKRETATLKCYPIPRHDTVYWYQQGPGQDPQFLISFYEKMQSDKGSIPDRFSAQQFSDYHSELNMSSLELGDSALYFCASSSPGQTYEQYFGPGTRLTVT.

The chain joins TRBV7-2 to TRBJ2-7; TRBD2 aligns across 13 bases. The ends lost 6 bases at V and 3 bases at J; junction bases unmatched: 5. Germline CDR1 and CDR2: SGHTA and FQGNSA. This CDR3 has 15 residues. CDR3 protein: CASRTSGGPYYEQYF. The CDR3 DNA is TGTGCCAGCAGGACTAGCGGGGGGCCTTACTACGAGCAGTACTTC.

This rearrangement joins TRBV7-8 to TRBJ1-1; 11 bases map to TRBD1. The ends lost 5 bases at V and 10 bases at J; junction bases unmatched: 9. This CDR3 spans 14 amino acids. Per germline, CDR1 SGHVS and CDR2 FQNEAQ. CDR3 in amino acids: CASSPAGQGARAFF. The CDR3 nucleotides are TGTGCCAGCAGCCCAGCTGGACAGGGGGCTCGAGCTTTCTTT.

This clone was seen only a few times. The chain combines TRBV28 with TRBJ1-1; D unresolved. Germline CDR1 reads MDHEN; CDR2 reads SYDVKM. The V end lost 6 bases, the J end lost 5 bases, and 7 bases lay between the germline ends. The CDR3 runs to 11 residues. The DNA for the CDR3 is TGTGCCAGCAGCTCTCCTACTGAAGCTTTCTTT. This encodes CASSSPTEAFF.

This chain connects TRBV6-5 to TRBJ1-2; 10 nucleotides line up with TRBD1. V dropped 2 bases and J dropped 8; count of bases not matched to a gene: 8. The CDR3 spans 15 residues. The V gene's germline CDR1 is MNHEY and CDR2 SVGAGI. CDR3 region: CASSYRDRGSVGYTF. The CDR3 DNA follows: TGTGCCAGCAGTTACCGGGACAGGGGATCGGTCGGCTACACCTTC.

This clone appeared a single time. The chain is built from TRBV19 and TRBJ1-2, with D perhaps matching TRBD1 (5 bases). Germline V gene data show CDR1 as LNHDA and CDR2 as SQIVND (reference sequence). The CDR3 length is 14 residues. V was trimmed by 3 bases and J by 8 bases, leaving 16 bases between them. The CDR3 nucleotides are TGTGCCAGTAGTATTGGTGGCAGGGCGTCCGGCTACACCTTC. Translating it yields CASSIGGRASGYTF.

This clone was detected once. The chain has TRBV5-6 and TRBJ1-1; 7 bases align to TRBD1. Germline values: CDR1 SGHDT, CDR2 YYEEEE. V dropped 4 bases and J dropped 0; count of bases not matched to a gene: 9. CDR3 length: 16 residues. CDR3 protein: CASSHAGTVMNTEAFF. The CDR3 DNA reads as TGTGCCAGCAGCCACGCCGGGACAGTCATGAACACTGAAGCTTTCTTT.

The count of this clone is one. The chain combines TRBV19 with TRBJ2-4; no reliable D call. CDR1 and CDR2 (germline): LNHDA, SQIVND (reference sequence). The CDR3 runs 15 residues. V was pared by 7 bases and J by 0 bases, with 13 bases between. DNA of the CDR3: TGTGCCAGTACCACTGGCGGTTTAGCCAAAAACATTCAGTACTTC. Amino acid sequence: CASTTGGLAKNIQYF. The variable domain in full, completed from reference TRBV19 and TRBJ2-4, reads DGGITQSPKYLFRKEGQNVTLSCEQNLNHDAMYWYRQDPGQGLRLIYYSQIVNDFQKGDIAEGYSVSREKKESFPLTVTSAQKNPTAFYLCASTTGGLAKNIQYFGAGTRLSVL.

The chain recombines TRBV7-9 with TRBJ1-2, with D unresolved. This CDR3 comprises 12 residues. Germline loops: CDR1 SEHNR, CDR2 FQNEAQ (reference sequence). V dropped 7 bases and J dropped 3 bases, with 9 bases sitting between them. CDR3 protein: CASTERDYGYTF. The CDR3 DNA reads as TGTGCCAGCACGGAGCGTGACTATGGCTACACCTTC.